This T cell receptor beta chain was identified during a study of radiation and T cells in renal cell carcinoma. Study-level points and caveats: Pretreatment tumor biopsies were lacking, so baseline clonotypes are unknown.

Sequenced by immunoSEQ multiplex PCR; TCRdb stores in-frame clones only, minus some. Here the sample spans 130,000 to 150,000 clones, 70% to 90% being singletons. Time point in this sample: blood 4 weeks post-SBRT, at nephrectomy. Stated treatment: 15 Gy SBRT to primary tumor, nephrectomy 4 weeks later. Nephrectomy followed 15 Gy stereotactic body radiation by 4 weeks. After SBRT, blood was collected at 2 and 4 weeks, plus baseline. Points on this clone: The antigen remains unidentified.

CDR3 length: 15 amino acids. The sequencing used blood, collected from a patient whose treatment included radiotherapy and nephrectomy. This receptor was obtained from a woman in her forties or fifties with renal cell carcinoma. The chain links TRBV21-1 to TRBJ1-4; the table gives TRBD1 as D, unverified against the DNA. TRBV21-1 represents a pseudogene. CDR3 loop: CASSKLQGEGEKLFF. The CDR3 DNA reads TGTGCCAGCAGCAAACTACAGGGCGAGGGTGAAAAACTGTTTTTT.